This T cell receptor beta chain was retrieved from a study of CD8 T cells in Susac syndrome. In blood CD8+ and CD4+ T cells, TCR beta underwent sequencing. CDR3 length equals 14 residues. CDR1 and CDR2 from the germline V gene are DFQATT and SNEGSKA (reference sequence). J gave up 1 base and V 7 bases, and 6 bases lay outside the gene matches. In regard to this clonotype: Its antigen is still unknown.

Study outcomes and limitations: TCR sequencing and HLA analysis covered a relatively small number of individuals.

The RNA, about 0.45 to 1 ug, was put through reverse transcription using random hexamers. Coverage of TCR beta CDR3 amplification by immunoSEQ multiplex PCR extended to 54 Vbeta and 13 Jbeta. TCRdb fed the immunoSEQ multiplex PCR reads into MiXCR, producing one record per CDR3 protein. This table has some 300,000 distinct CDR3 sequences, around 89% appearing once. The receptor was derived from a human donor with multiple sclerosis. Sequenced sample: CD8+ T cells from PBMCs. The V and J genes are TRBV20-1 and TRBJ2-5; 10 nucleotides line up with TRBD2. CDR3 residues: CSVKSGGAQETQYF. The CDR3 coding sequence is TGCAGTGTTAAGAGCGGGGGGGCCCAAGAGACCCAGTACTTC.